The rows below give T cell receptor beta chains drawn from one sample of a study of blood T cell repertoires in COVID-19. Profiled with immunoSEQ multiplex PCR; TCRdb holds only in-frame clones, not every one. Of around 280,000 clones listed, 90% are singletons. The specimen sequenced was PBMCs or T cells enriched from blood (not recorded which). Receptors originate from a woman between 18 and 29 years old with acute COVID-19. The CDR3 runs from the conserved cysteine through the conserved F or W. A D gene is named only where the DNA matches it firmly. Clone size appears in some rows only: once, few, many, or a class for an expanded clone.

CASSLVRNEKLFF | TGTGCCAGCAGCTTAGTCAGGAATGAAAAACTGTTTTTT | - | 13 | TRBJ1-4 | TRBV11-2 | -
CASSPEGLAEPRSSYEQYF | TGTGCCAGTAGTCCCGAGGGACTAGCGGAACCCAGGAGCTCCTACGAGCAGTACTTC | - | 19 | TRBJ2-7 | TRBV19 | TRBD2
CASIPTSGNTGELFF | TGTGCCAGCATCCCGACTAGCGGGAACACCGGGGAGCTGTTTTTT | - | 15 | TRBJ2-2 | TRBV2 | TRBD2
CASSRVSFPPQHF | TGTGCCAGCAGTCGGGTCTCTTTTCCTCCCCAGCATTTT | - | 13 | TRBJ1-5 | TRBV12-3/TRBV12-4 | -
CASSFRDWHQETQYF | TGTGCCAGCAGCTTTAGAGACTGGCACCAAGAGACCCAGTACTTC | - | 15 | TRBJ2-5 | TRBV5-4 | -
CASSQTGLNTEAFF | TGTGCCAGCAGCCAAACAGGTTTGAACACTGAAGCTTTCTTT | - | 14 | TRBJ1-1 | TRBV2 | -
CASSKTWTGENTEAFF | TGCGCCAGCAGCAAAACATGGACAGGGGAGAACACTGAAGCTTTCTTT | - | 16 | TRBJ1-1 | TRBV5-1 | TRBD1
CASSQERQGPRVAKNIQYF | TGTGCCAGCAGCCAAGAAAGACAGGGACCCCGAGTAGCCAAAAACATTCAGTACTTC | - | 19 | TRBJ2-4 | TRBV3-1/TRBV3-2 | TRBD1
CASSSLRQGAYSPLHF | TGTGCCAGCAGCTCGTTGAGACAGGGGGCTTATTCACCCCTCCACTTT | - | 16 | TRBJ1-6 | TRBV11-2 | TRBD1
CSVEEGTSGYNEQFF | TGCAGCGTTGAAGAAGGGACTAGCGGGTACAATGAGCAGTTCTTC | - | 15 | TRBJ2-1 | TRBV29-1 | TRBD2
CASSLDRGYEQYF | TGTGCCAGCAGCCTGGACAGGGGGTACGAGCAGTACTTC | - | 13 | TRBJ2-7 | TRBV3-1/TRBV3-2 | TRBD1
CASSFKDRVRAFF | TGTGCCAGCAGCTTTAAGGATCGGGTTAGAGCTTTCTTT | - | 13 | TRBJ1-1 | TRBV5-8 | -
CASSLAEGWGFSLSGYTF | TGTGCCAGCAGCTTAGCGGAGGGATGGGGGTTCTCGCTCTCTGGCTACACCTTC | - | 18 | TRBJ1-2 | TRBV7-9 | -
CASSENPGQGVYEQYF | TGTGCCAGCAGTGAAAACCCGGGACAGGGTGTATACGAGCAGTACTTC | once | 16 | TRBJ2-7 | TRBV3-1/TRBV3-2 | TRBD1
CASSHTDRAAEQFF | TGCGCCAGCAGCCATACGGACAGGGCGGCTGAGCAGTTCTTC | - | 14 | TRBJ2-1 | TRBV4-3 | TRBD1
CASSPPAGDPYEQYF | TGCGCCAGCAGCCCCCCTGCGGGAGATCCCTACGAGCAGTACTTC | - | 15 | TRBJ2-7 | TRBV4-1 | TRBD2
CASSLLGAPTNEKLFF | TGTGCCAGCAGTTTATTGGGGGCCCCAACTAATGAAAAACTGTTTTTT | - | 16 | TRBJ1-4 | TRBV28 | -
CASSPGRGTDTQYF | TGTGCCAGCAGTCCCGGACGAGGGACAGATACGCAGTATTTT | - | 14 | TRBJ2-3 | TRBV6-5 | -
CASSGQGGGIQYF | TGTGCCAGCAGTGGTCAGGGCGGCGGCATTCAGTACTTC | few | 13 | TRBJ2-4 | TRBV2 | -
CASNGEVSRVGYTF | TGTGCCAGCAACGGCGAGGTCTCGAGGGTGGGCTACACCTTC | - | 14 | TRBJ1-2 | TRBV11-2 | -
CASSFFSGSYEQYF | TGTGCCAGCAGCTTCTTCAGCGGTTCCTACGAGCAGTACTTC | - | 14 | TRBJ2-7 | TRBV11-2 | -
CASSQPPDNNSPLHF | TGCGCCAGCAGCCAACCCCCAGATAATAATTCACCCCTCCACTTT | - | 15 | TRBJ1-6 | TRBV4-1 | -
CASSEGQGYNEQFF | TGTGCCAGCAGTGAGGGTCAGGGTTACAATGAGCAGTTCTTC | - | 14 | TRBJ2-1 | TRBV2 | -
CASTSMRQGYNEQFF | TGTGCCAGCACCTCTATGAGACAGGGCTACAATGAGCAGTTCTTC | few | 15 | TRBJ2-1 | TRBV4-2 | TRBD1
CASSQDSLWAYGYTF | TGCGCCAGCAGCCAAGATTCCTTATGGGCCTATGGCTACACCTTC | - | 15 | TRBJ1-2 | TRBV4-1 | -
CASSLSRTGNYGYTF | TGTGCCAGCAGTCTTTCAAGGACGGGAAACTATGGCTACACCTTC | few | 15 | TRBJ1-2 | TRBV2 | -
CASSPISGRFQETQYF | TGTGCCAGCAGCCCTATTAGCGGGAGGTTCCAAGAGACCCAGTACTTC | - | 16 | TRBJ2-5 | TRBV7-2 | TRBD2
CASSPTAGELFF | TGTGCCAGCTCACCAACAGCTGGGGAGCTGTTTTTT | - | 12 | TRBJ2-2 | TRBV18 | -
CASSLSIPGVDGYTF | TGTGCCAGCAGTTTATCGATTCCCGGGGTGGATGGCTACACCTTC | - | 15 | TRBJ1-2 | TRBV27 | -
CASSLRILSVYGYTF | TGTGCCAGCAGCTTACGTATATTGTCAGTCTATGGCTACACCTTC | once | 15 | TRBJ1-2 | TRBV3-1/TRBV3-2 | -
CASSFPGGDSYNEQFF | TGTGCCAGCAGCTTTCCGGGGGGAGACTCCTACAATGAGCAGTTCTTC | once | 16 | TRBJ2-1 | TRBV7-9 | TRBD2
CASSWTTTGELFF | TGCGCCAGCAGTTGGACTACCACCGGGGAGCTGTTTTTT | once | 13 | TRBJ2-2 | TRBV5-1 | -
CASSLEYRVNTEAFF | TGTGCCAGCAGCTTGGAGTACAGGGTGAACACTGAAGCTTTCTTT | - | 15 | TRBJ1-1 | TRBV5-6 | -
CASSFWGDNEKLFF | TGTGCCAGCAGTTTCTGGGGAGATAATGAAAAACTGTTTTTT | - | 14 | TRBJ1-4 | TRBV27 | -
CATSDLLTGEASTDTQYF | TGTGCCACCAGTGACCTCCTGACAGGGGAGGCTAGCACAGATACGCAGTATTTT | - | 18 | TRBJ2-3 | TRBV24-1 | TRBD1
CASSLGASYEQYF | TGTGCCAGCAGCTTAGGGGCATCTTACGAGCAGTACTTC | - | 13 | TRBJ2-7 | TRBV7-8 | -
CASGGLASTDTQYF | TGTGCCAGCGGGGGACTAGCGAGCACAGATACGCAGTATTTT | - | 14 | TRBJ2-3 | TRBV25-1 | TRBD2
CAWSALRGAGTEAFF | TGTGCCTGGAGTGCCCTCAGGGGCGCGGGCACTGAAGCTTTCTTT | - | 15 | TRBJ1-1 | TRBV30 | -
CASRGSRAAGANVLTF | TGTGCCAGCAGGGGGTCGAGGGCTGCTGGGGCCAACGTCCTGACTTTC | - | 16 | TRBJ2-6 | TRBV11-2 | -
CASSLEGLGQETQYF | TGTGCCAGCAGCTTGGAGGGACTTGGGCAAGAGACCCAGTACTTC | - | 15 | TRBJ2-5 | TRBV5-6 | -
CASSIYGQGLARTGELFF | TGTGCCAGTAGTATTTATGGGCAGGGACTAGCGCGCACCGGGGAGCTGTTTTTT | - | 18 | TRBJ2-2 | TRBV19 | TRBD2
CASQGGSPLHF | TGTGCCAGTCAGGGAGGATCACCCCTCCACTTT | - | 11 | TRBJ1-6 | TRBV11-2 | -
CASSPRRAGRDGYTF | TGTGCCAGTAGTCCCCGGCGGGCCGGGCGGGACGGCTACACCTTC | - | 15 | TRBJ1-2 | TRBV19 | -
CASSLQVEAFF | TGTGCCAGCAGCTTACAGGTTGAAGCTTTCTTT | - | 11 | TRBJ1-1 | TRBV6-6 | -
CAWSRQLTGELFF | TGTGCCTGGAGTAGACAGCTCACCGGGGAGCTGTTTTTT | - | 13 | TRBJ2-2 | TRBV30 | -
CASSPGVSGNTIYF | TGTGCCAGCAGCCCGGGGGTTTCTGGAAACACCATATATTTT | - | 14 | TRBJ1-3 | TRBV14 | -
CASSRQGSNTEAFF | TGTGCCAGCTCACGCCAGGGGTCCAACACTGAAGCTTTCTTT | - | 14 | TRBJ1-1 | TRBV18 | -
CASSQPTGNYGYTF | TGTGCCAGCAGCCAGCCGACAGGAAACTATGGCTACACCTTC | - | 14 | TRBJ1-2 | TRBV16 | -
CASRLALRPRTTNNEQFF | TGTGCAAGTCGCTTAGCGCTAAGGCCGCGGACTACCAACAATGAGCAGTTCTTC | - | 18 | TRBJ2-1 | TRBV12-2 | -
CASSPAPGLPYEQYF | TGTGCCAGCAGCCCTGCCCCGGGACTGCCCTACGAGCAGTACTTC | - | 15 | TRBJ2-7 | TRBV7-6 | -
CASSYDRDRGNSPLHF | TGCGCCAGCAGCTATGACCGGGACAGGGGAAATTCACCCCTCCACTTT | - | 16 | TRBJ1-6 | TRBV5-1 | TRBD1
CSAQDRAPYSF | TGCAGTGCCCAGGACAGGGCTCCCTATAGTTTC | - | 11 | TRBJ1-2 | TRBV20-1 | TRBD1
CASSSNRGHTEAFF | TGTGCCAGCAGTTCCAACAGGGGGCACACTGAAGCTTTCTTT | once | 14 | TRBJ1-1 | TRBV27 | TRBD1
CASSPGQASTDTQYF | TGTGCCAGCTCACCAGGACAGGCAAGCACAGATACGCAGTATTTT | once | 15 | TRBJ2-3 | TRBV18 | TRBD1
CSVVLAISYNEQFF | TGCAGCGTTGTACTAGCGATAAGCTACAATGAGCAGTTCTTC | - | 14 | TRBJ2-1 | TRBV29-1 | TRBD2
CASSIAGAMNEQFF | TGTGCCAGCAGCATAGCGGGAGCTATGAATGAGCAGTTCTTC | - | 14 | TRBJ2-1 | TRBV6-5 | TRBD2
CASSPQTGQTTNEKLFF | TGTGCCAGCTCACCCCAAACGGGACAAACAACTAATGAAAAACTGTTTTTT | - | 17 | TRBJ1-4 | TRBV18 | -